This T cell receptor (beta chain) is drawn from a study of shared clonotypes between healthy human individuals. Study-level points and caveats: Few donors restricted represented genetic and exposure-history diversity.

Points on this clone: Its antigen is currently unknown.

CD45RO+ cells and CCR7-negative CD45RA+ TemRA cells were combined as CD8 memory. Germline values: CDR1 LNHDA, CDR2 SQIVND (reference sequence). This CDR3 contains 13 residues. V shed 9 bases and J shed 2 bases, with 10 bases lying between them. Under the authors' procedure: Junction-only sequences without quality scores came from ImmunoSEQ, so filtering differed. TCRdb's table, derived via immunoSEQ multiplex PCR, lists solely in-frame clones and lacks some. Clonal size and the V and J genes are those of that table, whereas D and trimming came from the DNA. The table has 600,000 to 750,000 clones, about 90% seen once.

The chain carries TRBV19 and TRBJ1-4; D remains ambiguous. Sequenced material: memory CD8+ T cells from PBMCs. Indicated subset: CD45RO+ cells pooled with CCR7-negative TemRA cells. This clonotype was sampled from a man younger than 30 in good health. Some clones in this sample may be carry-over from other donors' samples. The CDR3 nucleotides are TGTGCCAGCGCGACGTGGACTAATGAAAAACTGTTTTTT. Translating gives CASATWTNEKLFF.